The entry below describes one TCR beta chain. Antigen specificity is unknown. A read error may be the cause here, since a much bigger clone is one base away. The sample originates from a study of metastatic and nonmetastatic thyroid tumors. Overall study: Both malignant and benign thyroid patients supplied peripheral blood and tumor or nodule tissue samples, across which the repertoires of these patients were then compared.

The authors' processing: For papillary thyroid cancer, a distant-metastasis classifier was constructed from CDR3 differences observed across clinicopathological groups. MiXCR reprocessed the PCR reads for TCRdb. The V and J calls, along with clone size, are taken from TCRdb and not from the paper's own processing. The sample yields around 15,000 clones, about a sixth seen once. Each patient went into thyroid surgery without having received any treatment. The CDR3 totals 13 residues. Trimming at V came to 3 bases and at J to 6 bases, leaving 4 bases not matched to a gene. CDR1 and CDR2 from the germline V gene are DFQATT and SNEGSKA (reference sequence). Study findings and constraints: Malignant tumors reportedly showed significantly higher TCR beta diversity than benign nodules in both blood and tumor.

The sequenced sample consisted of blood. The chain uses TRBV20-1 and TRBJ2-1, with 8 bases aligning to TRBD1. This clonotype was sampled from a female donor with papillary thyroid cancer or a benign thyroid nodule (not recorded which). Some clones in this sample may be carry-over from other donors' samples. CDR3 amino acids: CSARGQDLNEQFF. As DNA, the CDR3 is TGCAGTGCTAGGGGACAGGATCTCAATGAGCAGTTCTTC.